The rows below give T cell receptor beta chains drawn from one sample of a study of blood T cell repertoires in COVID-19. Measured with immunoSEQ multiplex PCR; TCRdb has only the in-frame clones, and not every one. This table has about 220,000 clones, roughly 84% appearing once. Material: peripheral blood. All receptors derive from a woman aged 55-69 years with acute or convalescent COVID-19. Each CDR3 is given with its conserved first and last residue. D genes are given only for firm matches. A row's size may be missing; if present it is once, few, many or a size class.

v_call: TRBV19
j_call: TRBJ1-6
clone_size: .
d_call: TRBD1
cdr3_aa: CASRDLTGQGYNSPLHF
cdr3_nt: TGTGCCAGTAGGGACCTGACGGGACAGGGGTATAATTCACCCCTCCACTTT

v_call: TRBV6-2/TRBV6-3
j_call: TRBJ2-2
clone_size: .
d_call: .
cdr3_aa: CASSPRLVGELFF
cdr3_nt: TGTGCCAGCAGTCCCCGACTAGTAGGGGAGCTGTTTTTT

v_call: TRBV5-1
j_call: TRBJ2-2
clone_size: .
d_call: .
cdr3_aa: CASSLSTAWGGTGELFF
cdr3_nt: TGCGCCAGCAGCTTGTCGACGGCCTGGGGAGGCACCGGGGAGCTGTTTTTT

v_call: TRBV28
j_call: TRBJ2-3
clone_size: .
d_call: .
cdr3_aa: CASSLQGTDTQYF
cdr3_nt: TGTGCCAGCAGTTTGCAGGGCACAGATACGCAGTATTTT

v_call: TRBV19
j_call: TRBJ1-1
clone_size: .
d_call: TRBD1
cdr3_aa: CASSHDRVVTGTEAFF
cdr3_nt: TGTGCCAGTAGCCATGACAGGGTCGTCACTGGCACTGAAGCTTTCTTT

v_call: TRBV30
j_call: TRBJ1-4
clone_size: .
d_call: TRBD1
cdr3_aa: CAWSSRQGPNEKLFF
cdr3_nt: TGTGCCTGGAGCTCCAGACAGGGCCCTAATGAAAAACTGTTTTTT

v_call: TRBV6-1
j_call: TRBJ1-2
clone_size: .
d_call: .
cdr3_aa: CASSENQFSGYGYTF
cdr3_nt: TGTGCCAGCAGTGAAAACCAATTCAGCGGCTATGGCTACACCTTC

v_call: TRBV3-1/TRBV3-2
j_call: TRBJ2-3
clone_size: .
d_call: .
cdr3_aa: CASSQYWDTQYF
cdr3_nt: TGTGCCAGCAGCCAATACTGGGATACGCAGTATTTT

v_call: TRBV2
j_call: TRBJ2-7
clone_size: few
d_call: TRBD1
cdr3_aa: CASRGGTGRNEQYF
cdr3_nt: TGTGCCAGCAGGGGGGGGACAGGGAGGAACGAGCAGTACTTC

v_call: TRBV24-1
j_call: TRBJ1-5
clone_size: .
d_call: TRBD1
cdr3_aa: CATSDTVGGTGNSGGNQPQHF
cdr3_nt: TGTGCCACCAGTGATACGGTTGGGGGGACAGGGAATTCCGGGGGCAATCAGCCCCAGCATTTT